The clone carrying this TCR beta chain has only a few counts. The antigen remains unidentified. The junction does not match germline at one end; this may be a read error. These data are taken from a study of beta chain features in type 1 diabetes. Study-wide findings and caveats: Possible PCR preference for shorter templates applied equally to patients and controls. TCRB CDR3 length was moderately but significantly reduced in all four CD4+ subsets of Type 1 diabetes patients. Insertions at VDJ junctions were less frequent in type 1 diabetes patients. These patients also deleted more nucleotides at the same junctions.

Purity exceeding 95% was reached by all sorted populations. The whole isolated RNA underwent reverse transcription, so sequencing captured expressed TCRB transcripts. Sequenced by immunoSEQ multiplex PCR; TCRdb stores in-frame clones only, minus some. The data contain 15,000 or so clones, around two thirds of them singletons. This clonotype was sampled from a man under 40 with type 1 diabetes. The source material was Tregs from blood.

The CDR3 reads CASSDTRFGTYLGTGAFF. CDR3 nucleotides: TGTGCCAGCAGTGACACCCGGTTCGGGACTTACCTCGGCACTGGAGCTTTCTTT. This chain joins TRBV6-1 and TRBJ1-1; the D gene is possibly TRBD1 (5 bases). In germline, CDR1 is MNHNS, CDR2 SASEGT. The CDR3 sequence is 18 residues long.